This T cell receptor beta chain was sequenced in a study of chemoradiotherapy in HPV16-positive cancers. Study results and caveats: Candidate HPV-specific clones and E7-related TCR motifs grew in tumor during treatment. Only a couple of HPV16-positive patients supplied the functional HPV-specificity definition. For HPV16-positive patients, expanding HPV-responsive T cells associated with longer recurrence-free survival.

Germline CDR1 SNHLY, CDR2 FYNNEI. The CDR3 loop spans 12 amino acids. Trimming removed 6 bases at V and 5 bases at J, with 9 bases between. Points on this clone: The target antigen is unknown.

Generated by immunoSEQ multiplex PCR, the TCRdb table keeps only in-frame clones and is missing some. The sample gives roughly 34,000 clones, 70% to 90% of which show up once; approximately 2.1% is in the top ten. Repeated repertoire sampling spanned the course of chemoradiotherapy. The input for sequencing was blood, taken from a patient who underwent chemoradiotherapy. This TCR was recovered from a human donor with HPV-associated anogenital cancer. The V call is TRBV2, the J call TRBJ2-3; no clear D gene. CDR3 sequence reads: CASRNLVDTQYF. For the CDR3, the DNA is TGTGCCAGCAGGAACTTGGTAGATACGCAGTATTTT.